This TCR beta chain was recorded in a study of shared clonotypes between healthy human individuals (dated by TCRdb to the early 2020s). Background for the entire study: The cohort included a few men and a couple of women between 18 and 49 years of age. For each donor, CD4 naive and CD4 memory were each given three plates, CD8 naive was given two plates, and CD8 memory was given one plate. The study deeply sequenced blood TCR repertoires of five healthy adults to estimate repertoire size and the extent of clonotype sharing between individuals. To increase sequencing depth and limit assay-specific biases, TCR repertoire library preparation and sequencing were carried out by different laboratories using diverse techniques. Between about 0.94 and 10 billion PBMCs per donor were obtained by leukapheresis. Overall study outcomes, separate from this receptor: Because the study included only a small number of donors, the genetic and exposure-history diversity represented was limited. Based on pairwise subsampling, the degree of clonotype sharing among donors was expected to be affected by sequencing depth. Sampling was limited to blood, and TCR repertoires in tissue likely differ from TCR repertoires in blood. Even with the large sequencing depth, rarefaction of the sorted-subset datasets indicated that sequencing was incomplete. Higher generation probabilities were observed for clonotypes shared by all four sorted-subset donors than for non-shared clonotypes. Sharing across several donors was observed for roughly 5.4% of naive CD4, over 3% of naive CD8, about 2.5% of memory CD4, and about 0.4% of memory CD8 clonotypes. Naive subsets generally had larger estimated clonotype richness than memory subsets.

Using the deep immunoSEQ assay, TCR CDR3 regions were amplified from genomic DNA by multiplex PCR. For each cell subset, the extracted genomic DNA was distributed evenly across all wells of several immunoSEQ 96-well plates, and each plate served as one replicate. Each replicate PCR for sorted subsets received roughly 200 ng genomic DNA, equal to tens of thousands of T cell genomes. The purified libraries were quantified using a Qubit 3.0 fluorometer, sized with a Bioanalyzer 2100, and then quantified again using the KAPA Library Quantification kit. Each immunoSEQ 96-well plate was sequenced on its own single-read 150-cycle Illumina NextSeq 550 flow cell. The authors processed their data as follows. The immunoSEQ output contained only junctional sequences without quality scores, so filtering could not match that applied to full-length reads. To assign V/J genes and CDR3, sequences were annotated using PyIR, a Python wrapper for IgBLAST v1.9, with IMGT germline references. Any read was removed if the V/J assignment was weak (E-value above 1e-6), the CDR3 was missing, or the read contained stop codons, out-of-frame junctions, or ambiguous translated residues. V3J clonotypes were defined as sequences sharing an identical inferred V gene, J gene, and CDR3 amino acid sequence. To compute the percentage overlap between repertoires, the number of shared unique clonotypes was divided by the size of the smaller repertoire. Richness of each repertoire was evaluated using RTK rarefaction, the Chao1 estimator, and Recon v2.1 estimates of unobserved clonotypes. Generation probabilities were computed with OLGA for all TCRbeta clonotypes obtained by the gDNA method from a handful of donors. In its TCRdb copy, this immuneACCESS table keeps in-frame sequences only and misses some clones. Where compared with another copy, unresolved V genes explain less than half of these, and the others have no known cause. That table supplies the V and J calls and clone size; D and trimming were determined from the DNA. Counted in this sample were some 500,000 clones; about 96% of them appeared once. The top ten clonotypes cover approximately 0.06% of the sample.

Taken from the germline V gene, the CDR1 and CDR2 loops are KGHSH and LQKENI. Cut back by 1 base and 1 base, the V and J ends lie 5 bases apart. The CDR3, cysteine through phenylalanine, is 14 amino acids long. The entry retains the CDR3 DNA only, 42 bases that are in frame from base 1. Healthy HIV-negative adults with no recently reported acute infections or vaccinations were included as donors. Every donor was a Caucasian adult residing in Nashville, Tennessee, USA. CD4+ T cells were enriched through magnetic negative selection, after which naive cells were positively selected on CD45RA and the remaining negative fraction served as the memory subset. Blood was obtained by leukapheresis, after which PBMCs were separated by Ficoll-Histopaque density gradient centrifugation and cryopreserved in liquid nitrogen vapor phase. Analytical flow cytometry was used to check the purity and quantity of every magnetically sorted T cell population. Genomic DNA was isolated from every sorted fraction and measured by UV absorbance on a Nanodrop 2000c.

For this clone: This clone's antigen is unknown. No qualities accompany the bases; no much larger clone lies one base away. In the same sample, other DNA sequences code for this CDR3.

Sequences were obtained from naive CD4+ T cells sorted from blood. The intended sense of this specimen's cell subset or site label: CD45RA+ positively selected. The sequence came from a woman between 25 and 40 years old in good health. The V and J genes are TRBV18 and TRBJ1-3; the D gene cannot be named for sure. The CDR3 here reads CASSPQGSGNTIYF. The nucleotide sequence is given as TGTGCCAGCTCACCACAGGGATCTGGAAACACCATATATTTT. Reference TRBV18 and TRBJ1-3 proteins supply the regions before and after the CDR3; the full variable domain is: NAGVMQNPRHLVRRRGQEARLRCSPMKGHSHVYWYRQLPEEGLKFMVYLQKENIIDESGMPKERFSAEFPKEGPSILRIQQVVRGDSAAYFCASSPQGSGNTIYFGEGSWLTVV.